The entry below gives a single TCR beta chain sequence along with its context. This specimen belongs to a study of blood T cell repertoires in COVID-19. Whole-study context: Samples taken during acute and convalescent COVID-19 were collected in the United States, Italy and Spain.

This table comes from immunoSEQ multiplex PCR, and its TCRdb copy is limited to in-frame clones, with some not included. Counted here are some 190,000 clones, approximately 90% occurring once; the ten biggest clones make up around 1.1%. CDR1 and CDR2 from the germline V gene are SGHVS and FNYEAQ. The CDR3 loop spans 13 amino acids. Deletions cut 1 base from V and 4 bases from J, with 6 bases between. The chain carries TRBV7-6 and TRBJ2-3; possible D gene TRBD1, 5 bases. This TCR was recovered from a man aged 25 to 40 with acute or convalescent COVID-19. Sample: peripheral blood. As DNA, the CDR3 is TGTGCCAGCAGCTTAGTAGGGGCAGATACGCAGTATTTT. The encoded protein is CASSLVGADTQYF. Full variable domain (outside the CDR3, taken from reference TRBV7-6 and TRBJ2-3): GAGVSQSPRYKVTKRGQDVALRCDPISGHVSLYWYRQALGQGPEFLTYFNYEAQQDKSGLPNDRFSAERPEGSISTLTIQRTEQRDSAMYRCASSLVGADTQYFGPGTRLTVL.